The entry below describes one TCR beta chain. MiXCR, run by TCRdb on the reads, gives a single entry per CDR3 protein. The table shows a few hundred thousand distinct CDR3 sequences, with 17% occurring only once. The sample comes from a study of T cell repertoires in cytomegalovirus infection. This receptor was taken from a human donor in good health (CMV status not recorded). Some clones in this sample may be carry-over from other donors' samples. The sample taken for sequencing was PBMCs.

The CDR3: CASSSTGGAGGTEAFF. CDR3 DNA: TGTGCCAGCAGTTCTACAGGGGGCGCCGGGGGCACTGAAGCTTTCTTT. This chain links TRBV12-3 or TRBV12-4 with TRBJ1-1; 9 bases are a match to TRBD1. This CDR3 has 16 amino acids. The J segment lost 4 bases and the V segment lost 4 bases, leaving 10 bases of the junction unmatched.